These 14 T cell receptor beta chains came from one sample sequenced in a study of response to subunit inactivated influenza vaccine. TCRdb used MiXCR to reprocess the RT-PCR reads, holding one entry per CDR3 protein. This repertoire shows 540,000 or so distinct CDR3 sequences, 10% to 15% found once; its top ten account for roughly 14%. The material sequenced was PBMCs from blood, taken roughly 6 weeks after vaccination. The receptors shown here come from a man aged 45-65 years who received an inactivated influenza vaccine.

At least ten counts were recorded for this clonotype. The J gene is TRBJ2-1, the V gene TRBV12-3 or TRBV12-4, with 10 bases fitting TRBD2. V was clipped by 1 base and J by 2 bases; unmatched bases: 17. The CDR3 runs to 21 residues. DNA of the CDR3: TGTGCCAGCAGTTTAGTGAACAGGTTAGCGGGAGGCGGGGGGGCCTACAATGAGCAGTTCTTC. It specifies CASSLVNRLAGGGGAYNEQFF.

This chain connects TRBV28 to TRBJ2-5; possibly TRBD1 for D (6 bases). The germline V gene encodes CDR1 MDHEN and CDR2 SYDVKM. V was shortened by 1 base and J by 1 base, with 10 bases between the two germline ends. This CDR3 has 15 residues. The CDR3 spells CASSLSTGFQETQYF. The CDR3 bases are TGTGCCAGCAGTTTATCCACAGGGTTCCAAGAGACCCAGTACTTC.

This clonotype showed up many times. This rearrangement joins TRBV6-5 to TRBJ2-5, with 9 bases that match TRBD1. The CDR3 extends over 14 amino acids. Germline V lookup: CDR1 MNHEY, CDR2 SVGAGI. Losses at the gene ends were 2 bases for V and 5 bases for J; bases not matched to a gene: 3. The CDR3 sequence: CASSYDGTGETQYF. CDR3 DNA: TGTGCCAGCAGTTACGACGGGACAGGGGAGACCCAGTACTTC.

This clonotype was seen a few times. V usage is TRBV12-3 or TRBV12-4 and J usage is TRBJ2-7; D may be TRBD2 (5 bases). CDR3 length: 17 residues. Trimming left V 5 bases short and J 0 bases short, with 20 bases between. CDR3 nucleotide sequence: TGTGCCAGCAGTCCCCGAGTTGAGCGGACCAACTCCTACGAGCAGTACTTC. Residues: CASSPRVERTNSYEQYF.

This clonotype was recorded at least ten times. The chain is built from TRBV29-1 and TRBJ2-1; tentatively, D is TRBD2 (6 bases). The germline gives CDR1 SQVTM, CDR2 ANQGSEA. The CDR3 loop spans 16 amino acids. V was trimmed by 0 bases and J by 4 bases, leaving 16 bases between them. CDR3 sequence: CSVEEGWEDPYNEQFF. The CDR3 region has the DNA TGCAGCGTTGAAGAAGGTTGGGAGGACCCGTACAATGAGCAGTTCTTC.

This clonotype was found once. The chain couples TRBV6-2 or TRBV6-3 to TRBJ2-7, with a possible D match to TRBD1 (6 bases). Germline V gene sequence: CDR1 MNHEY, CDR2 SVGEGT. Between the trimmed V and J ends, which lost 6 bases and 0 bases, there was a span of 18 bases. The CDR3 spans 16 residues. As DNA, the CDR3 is TGTGCCAGCAGCCTTTCCCAGGGACACCCCTCCTACGAGCAGTACTTC. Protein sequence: CASSLSQGHPSYEQYF.

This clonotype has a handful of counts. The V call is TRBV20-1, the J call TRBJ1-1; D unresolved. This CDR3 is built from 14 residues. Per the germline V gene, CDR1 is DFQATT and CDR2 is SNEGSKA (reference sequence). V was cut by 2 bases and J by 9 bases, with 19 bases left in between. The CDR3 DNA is TGCAGTGCTAGAAAGATTAGTGGCCTACCAAAAGCTTTCTTT. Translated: CSARKISGLPKAFF.

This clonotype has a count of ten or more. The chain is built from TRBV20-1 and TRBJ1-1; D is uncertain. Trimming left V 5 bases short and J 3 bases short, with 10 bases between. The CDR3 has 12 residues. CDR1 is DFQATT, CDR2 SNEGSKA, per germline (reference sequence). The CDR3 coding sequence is TGCAGTGCTCCCGCAGGATACACTGAAGCTTTCTTT. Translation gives CSAPAGYTEAFF.

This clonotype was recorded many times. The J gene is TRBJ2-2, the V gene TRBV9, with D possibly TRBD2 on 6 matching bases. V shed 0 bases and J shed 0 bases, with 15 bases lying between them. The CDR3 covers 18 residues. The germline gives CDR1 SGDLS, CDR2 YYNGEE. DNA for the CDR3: TGTGCCAGCAGCGTAGTTTCGTCGGTAGCGGCGAACACCGGGGAGCTGTTTTTT. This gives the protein CASSVVSSVAANTGELFF.

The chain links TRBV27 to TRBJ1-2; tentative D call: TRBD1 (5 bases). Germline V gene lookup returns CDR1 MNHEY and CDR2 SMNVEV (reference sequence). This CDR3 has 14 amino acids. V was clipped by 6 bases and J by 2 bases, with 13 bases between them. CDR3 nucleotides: TGTGCCAGCAGGCCCTTTGACAGCAACTATGGCTACACCTTC. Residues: CASRPFDSNYGYTF.

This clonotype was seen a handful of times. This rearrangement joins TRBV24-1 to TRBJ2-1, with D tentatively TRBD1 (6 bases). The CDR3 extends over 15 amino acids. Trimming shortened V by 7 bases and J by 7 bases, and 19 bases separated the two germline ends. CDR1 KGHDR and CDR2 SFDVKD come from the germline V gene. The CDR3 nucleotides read TGTGCCACCAGCTTCGTGGGGGCGGGTGGGAATGAGCAGTTCTTC. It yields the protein CATSFVGAGGNEQFF.

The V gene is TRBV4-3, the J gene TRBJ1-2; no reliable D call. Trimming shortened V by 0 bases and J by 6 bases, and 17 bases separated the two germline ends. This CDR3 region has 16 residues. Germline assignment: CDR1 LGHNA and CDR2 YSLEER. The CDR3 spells CASSQDWREGFDGYTF. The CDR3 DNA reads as TGCGCCAGCAGCCAAGATTGGAGGGAAGGGTTCGATGGCTACACCTTC.

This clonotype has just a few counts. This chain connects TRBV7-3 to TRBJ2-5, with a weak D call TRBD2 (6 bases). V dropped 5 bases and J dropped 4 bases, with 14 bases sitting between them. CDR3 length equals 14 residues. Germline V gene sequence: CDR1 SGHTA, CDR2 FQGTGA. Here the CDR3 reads CASSKRGDGETQYF. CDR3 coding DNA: TGTGCCAGCAGCAAACGCGGGGATGGAGAGACCCAGTACTTC.

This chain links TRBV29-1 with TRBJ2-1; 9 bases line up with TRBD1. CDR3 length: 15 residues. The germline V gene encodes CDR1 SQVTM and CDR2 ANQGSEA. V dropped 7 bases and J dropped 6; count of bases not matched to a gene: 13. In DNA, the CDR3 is TGCAGCGCCTCCTCCTCTCCGGGACAGGGCAATGAGCAGTTCTTC. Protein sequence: CSASSSPGQGNEQFF.